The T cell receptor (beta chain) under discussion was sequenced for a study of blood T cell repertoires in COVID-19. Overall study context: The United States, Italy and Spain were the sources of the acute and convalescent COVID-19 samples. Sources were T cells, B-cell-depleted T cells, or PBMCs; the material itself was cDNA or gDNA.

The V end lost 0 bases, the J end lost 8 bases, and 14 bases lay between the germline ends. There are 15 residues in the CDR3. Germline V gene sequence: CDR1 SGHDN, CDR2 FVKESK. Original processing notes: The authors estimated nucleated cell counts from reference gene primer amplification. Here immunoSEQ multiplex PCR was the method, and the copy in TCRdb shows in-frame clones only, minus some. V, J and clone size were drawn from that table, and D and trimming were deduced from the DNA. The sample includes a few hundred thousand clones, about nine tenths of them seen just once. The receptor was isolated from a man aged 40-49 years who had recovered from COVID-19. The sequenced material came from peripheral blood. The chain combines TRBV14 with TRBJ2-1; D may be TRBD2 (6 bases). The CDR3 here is CASSQETRRRDEQFF. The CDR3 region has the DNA TGTGCCAGCAGCCAAGAGACTAGAAGGAGGGATGAGCAGTTCTTC.